Listed here is a single T cell receptor beta chain. Its antigen is not known. The data derive from a study of EBV T-cell therapy then PD-1 blockade in nasopharyngeal carcinoma. Generated by immunoSEQ multiplex PCR, the TCRdb table keeps only in-frame clones and is missing some. The sample lists roughly 17,000 clones; roughly 84% were seen once. Germline V gives CDR1 SNHLY, CDR2 FYNNEI. Trimming at V came to 8 bases and at J to 2 bases, leaving 7 bases not matched to a gene. The CDR3 covers 15 residues. Treatment described: AdE1-LMPpoly-expanded autologous EBV-specific T-cell therapy followed by anti-PD-1 nivolumab.

The rearrangement joins TRBV2 to TRBJ1-2; 11 bases line up with TRBD1. This TCR was sampled from a man aged 40-49 years with nasopharyngeal carcinoma. Sequencing used CD8+ T cells from blood, obtained at day 0 from a patient whose treatment included autologous EBV-specific T cells and nivolumab. The CDR3 nucleotides read TGTGCCAGCCATCACGGACAGGGGGCGAACTATGGCTACACCTTC. It specifies CASHHGQGANYGYTF. Drawing the rest from reference TRBV2 and TRBJ1-2, the complete variable domain is EPEVTQTPSHQVTQMGQEVILRCVPISNHLYFYWYRQILGQKVEFLVSFYNNEISEKSEIFDDQFSVERPDGSNFTLKIRSTKLEDSAMYFCASHHGQGANYGYTFGSGTRLTVV.